This TCR beta chain was found in a study of tumor and adjacent non-tumor tissue in lung cancer (dated by TCRdb to the late 2010s). About the study as a whole: The cohort included 12 adenocarcinoma, 2 squamous cell carcinoma and 1 small cell lung cancer patients. The roughly 15 patients were aged roughly 30 to 85 years, included around 10 men and 5 women, and had TNM stage I to III disease. Sequencing generated a total of some 130 million productive TCRbeta reads, averaging about 4 million reads per sample. Using bulk TCRbeta repertoires from over 14 lung cancer patients, the study set lung tumor tissue side by side with matched distant non-tumor lung tissue. Under 35 paired specimens, one tumor and one normal lung sample per patient, were profiled by TCRbeta CDR3 sequencing. On the study overall, not on this receptor specifically: In normal lung, the top 100 clones accounted for a significantly larger cumulative share of the repertoire than in tumor tissue. Significantly higher TCR diversity was found in younger patients, and higher tumor TCR diversity was associated with shorter overall and disease-free survival. With only roughly 14 patients in the cohort, the authors noted that larger samples and more detailed clinical data are needed. The methods do not name the sequencing platform or mention unique molecular identifiers. Tumor tissue showed significantly greater TCR diversity (inverse Simpson) than normal lung tissue (431.37 vs 166.20, P = 0.0075, Mann-Whitney U test). Peripheral blood was not sequenced, so blood TCRbeta repertoires in these lung cancer patients were not examined.

Library creation used multiplex PCR. Sequencing relied on an Illumina HiSeq 2500. TCRbeta libraries were constructed through three rounds of nested PCR with primers (Table S4) according to protocols adapted from ARM-PCR. PCR products of 200-500 bp were gel-excised and purified with the QIAquick gel extraction kit before sequencing. In the source study's methods: Trimmomatic was used to clean the reads, FLASH merged the cleaned reads into complete CDR3 sequences, and MiTCR assigned the sequences to V(D)J germline segments. VDJtools was used to compute clonal diversity as the inverse Simpson's index. Productive reads were defined as in-frame sequences without a premature stop codon. TCRdb passed the public sequencing reads through fastp at Q25 and MiXCR, retaining productive beta sequences. Entries that share a CDR3 protein sequence are merged under the most common genes and DNA. For this entry, the V and J calls and clone size follow TCRdb and not the study's own pipeline. The sample table contains about 120,000 distinct CDR3 sequences; only one count was recorded for roughly 67% of them. The leading ten clones occupy 9.5% to 15% of the sample.

Of note for this clonotype: Its antigen remains unidentified. Per-base quality was not reported, and no clone a single base away is much larger than it.

Relative to germline, V is missing 6 bases and J is missing 4 bases, with 8 bases of the junction outside any gene match. The CDR1 and CDR2 encoded by the germline V gene (reference sequence) are DFQATT and SNEGSKA. Its CDR3 holds 13 amino acids, cysteine through phenylalanine. Only the CDR3 DNA stays, 39 bases, in frame from base 1. RNA was isolated from bulk unsorted tissue, and RNA quality was assessed with a NanoDrop ND-1000 and an Agilent 2100. Newly diagnosed lung cancer patients without prior chemotherapy who had been admitted for thoracic surgery in China between August and November 2014 were enrolled as donors. Patients with previous radiotherapy or chemotherapy, or with another concurrent cancer, were excluded from the study. Pieces of surgical tissue measuring roughly 1-2.1 cm3 were kept in RNAlater solution and stored at -80 degrees C until use.

The source is a man younger than 40 with non-small cell lung cancer. Here the chain combines TRBV20-1 and TRBJ2-7; 8 bases in between match TRBD1. The sequenced material came from lung tumor tissue. Here is the DNA: TGCAGTGCCAATACCGGGACAGGATACGAGCAGTACTTC. Its translation reads: CSANTGTGYEQYF.